Shown below are 17 T cell receptor beta chains from a single sample sequenced in a study of T cell responses to AZD1222 COVID-19 vaccine. Profiled with immunoSEQ multiplex PCR; TCRdb holds only in-frame clones, not every one. The table records 100,000 or so clones, more than 75% of them present only once. This material consisted of peripheral blood, taken on day 0 of AZD1222 vaccination. The receptors come from an adult in good health.

The genes are TRBV11-3 and TRBJ2-2, with 7 bases fitting TRBD2. This CDR3 has 17 amino acids. Germline loops: CDR1 SGHNT, CDR2 YENEEA. V was pared by 0 bases and J by 2 bases, with 6 bases of the junction left unmatched. CDR3: CASSLERVTSNTGELFF. CDR3 nucleotides: TGTGCCAGCAGCTTAGAGAGGGTGACTAGCAACACCGGGGAGCTGTTTTTT.

The chain carries TRBV6-4 and TRBJ2-3; 7 bases agree with TRBD2. Germline trimming cut 3 bases from V and 11 bases from J; bases unmatched to any gene: 11. The CDR3 is 14 amino acids. Germline CDR1 is MRHNA and CDR2 is SNTAGT. CDR3 DNA: TGTGCCAGCAGTGAAGGTTCGGGGAGGACTAGGCAGTATTTT. Translated: CASSEGSGRTRQYF.

Here the CDR3 reads CASRSGTSYEQYF. The CDR3 nucleotides are TGTGCCAGCAGGAGCGGGACAAGCTACGAGCAGTACTTC. The chain carries TRBV28 and TRBJ2-7; tentatively, D is TRBD2 (7 bases). Looked up from germline, CDR1 is MDHEN and CDR2 is SYDVKM. The CDR3 is made up of 13 amino acids. The ends were cut back, 6 bases at V and 3 bases at J, with 12 bases in the middle.

This chain uses TRBV7-6 with TRBJ1-4, with D possibly being TRBD1 (5 bases). The CDR3 is made up of 13 amino acids. Germline V gives CDR1 SGHVS, CDR2 FNYEAQ. V shed 11 bases and J shed 10 bases, with 20 bases lying between them. CDR3 in DNA: TGTGCCGTGTCCCGGGCCGTTCAGGGAAAACTGTTTTTT. Translated, it gives CAVSRAVQGKLFF.

This clone appeared a single time. The gene calls are TRBV28 and TRBJ1-4, with D unclear. CDR1 is MDHEN, CDR2 SYDVKM, per germline. The CDR3 loop spans 13 amino acids. Between the trimmed V and J ends, which lost 10 bases and 10 bases, there was a span of 19 bases. DNA for the CDR3: TGTGCCATTTCGGACCCGGGTCCCGGAAAACTGTTTTTT. It translates to CAISDPGPGKLFF. Full variable domain (rest looked up from reference TRBV28 and TRBJ1-4): DVKVTQSSRYLVKRTGEKVFLECVQDMDHENMFWYRQDPGLGLRLIYFSYDVKMKEKGDIPEGYSVSREKKERFSLILESASTNQTSMYLCAISDPGPGKLFFGSGTQLSVL.

The chain joins TRBV11-2 to TRBJ2-7, with 8 bases aligning to TRBD1. Losses at the gene ends were 4 bases for V and 5 bases for J; bases not matched to a gene: 10. The CDR3 runs 15 residues. CDR1 is SGHAT, CDR2 FQNNGV, per germline. The CDR3 loop is CASSSTGRGLDEQYF. CDR3 nucleotides: TGTGCCAGCAGCTCAACGGGCAGGGGGCTGGACGAGCAGTACTTC.

The chain links TRBV7-3 to TRBJ2-7; possible D gene TRBD2, 5 bases. The CDR3 extends over 16 amino acids. Germline CDR1 reads SGHTA; CDR2 reads FQGTGA. V gave up 1 base and J gave up 5 bases, with 18 bases separating them. CDR3 region: CASSLNGRTDRDEQYF. In DNA, the CDR3 is TGTGCCAGCAGCTTAAACGGAAGGACTGACCGGGACGAGCAGTACTTC. The full variable domain, rest sourced from reference TRBV7-3 and TRBJ2-7, is GAGVSQTPSNKVTEKGKYVELRCDPISGHTALYWYRQSLGQGPEFLIYFQGTGAADDSGLPNDRFFAVRPEGSVSTLKIQRTERGDSAVYLCASSLNGRTDRDEQYFGPGTRLTVT.

This clone was seen just once. The chain is built from TRBV27 and TRBJ2-7, with D possibly being TRBD1 or TRBD2 (6 bases each). The CDR3 runs to 16 residues. CDR1 and CDR2 from the germline V gene are MNHEY and SMNVEV (reference sequence). V was clipped by 5 bases and J by 0 bases, with 17 bases between them. The CDR3 reads CASSTRGGHSSYEQYF. The CDR3, as DNA: TGTGCCAGCAGTACCCGTGGGGGGCATAGCTCCTACGAGCAGTACTTC.

Concerning this clone: At one end, the junction sequence differs from germline, possibly due to a read error. The V call is TRBV30, the J call TRBJ2-7; TRBD2 matches at 11 bases. The CDR3 covers 15 residues. Looked up from germline, CDR1 is GTSNPN and CDR2 is SVGIG (reference sequence). The CDR3 region has the DNA TGTGCCTGGAGTCAAACTAGCGGGAGTACCGTGAGGCAGTGCTTC. It specifies CAWSQTSGSTVRQCF.

The CDR3: CASSQGSGIKLFF. The CDR3 bases are TGTGCCAGCAGCCAAGGTTCGGGGATAAAACTGTTTTTT. The V call is TRBV3-1 (or the pseudogene TRBV3-2), the J call TRBJ1-4; D is undetermined. Between the trimmed V and J ends, which lost 1 base and 10 bases, there was a span of 10 bases. Germline V lookup: CDR1 LGHDT, CDR2 YNNKEL (reference sequence). The CDR3 extends over 13 amino acids.

The chain couples TRBV12-3 or TRBV12-4 to TRBJ1-1; no clear D. The CDR3 is made up of 13 amino acids. V was trimmed by 2 bases and J by 4 bases, leaving 8 bases between them. CDR3 in DNA: TGTGCCAGCAGTTTATATGTCTCCACTGAAGCTTTCTTT. Its protein is CASSLYVSTEAFF.

The chain couples TRBV5-4 to TRBJ2-3; no clear D gene. From germline, CDR1 is SGHNT and CDR2 YYREEE (reference sequence). V lost 5 bases, J lost 3 bases, and 10 bases lay in between. The CDR3 loop spans 13 amino acids. The CDR3 sequence is CASRERDTDTQYF. CDR3 sequence (DNA): TGTGCCAGCAGGGAGAGAGATACAGATACGCAGTATTTT.

The gene calls are TRBV13 and TRBJ2-6, with D possibly TRBD1 on 5 matching bases. The V end was cut by 3 bases, the J end by 11 bases, with 17 bases between. From germline, CDR1 is PRHDT and CDR2 FYEKMQ (reference sequence). The CDR3 sequence is 15 residues long. CDR3 DNA: TGTGCCAGCAGCTTCGGACAATCCCCCGACCACGTCCTGACTTTC. Protein sequence: CASSFGQSPDHVLTF.

J is TRBJ2-1 and V is TRBV11-2; 11 bases fit TRBD2. The CDR3 covers 18 residues. Germline CDR1 is SGHAT and CDR2 is FQNNGV. Losses at the gene ends were 8 bases for V and 5 bases for J; bases not matched to a gene: 17. In DNA, the CDR3 is TGTGCCAGCTTCCCCGGGGGTAGCGGGAGGGCCGGGCACAATGAGCAGTTCTTC. It specifies CASFPGGSGRAGHNEQFF.

CDR3 DNA: TGTGCCAGCAGCTTAGCGGCAGGTTCTAATTCACCCCTCCACTTT. Amino acid sequence: CASSLAAGSNSPLHF. The chain carries TRBV7-9 and TRBJ1-6; D is undetermined. The CDR3 consists of 15 residues. Germline CDR1 reads SEHNR; CDR2 reads FQNEAQ (reference sequence). The V end was cut by 0 bases, the J end by 6 bases, with 9 bases between.

This clone was observed once. This sequence joins TRBV4-1 and TRBJ2-1; the match to TRBD2 covers 8 bases. The CDR3 is made up of 16 amino acids. J lost 3 bases, V lost 5 bases, and 9 bases had no gene match. Germline values: CDR1 MGHRA, CDR2 YSYEKL. The CDR3 DNA reads TGCGCCAGCAGCGAACGTCGTAGCGGGGACTACAATGAGCAGTTCTTC. Protein: CASSERRSGDYNEQFF.

The chain uses TRBV6-5 and TRBJ2-7, with TRBD2 matching over 11 bases. The CDR3 has 14 amino acids. The germline gives CDR1 MNHEY, CDR2 SVGAGI. V lost 7 bases and J lost 1; bases outside the gene matches: 3. The CDR3 reads CASTRLAGSYEQYF. The CDR3 coding sequence is TGTGCCAGCACCCGACTAGCGGGGTCCTACGAGCAGTACTTC.